This TCR beta chain was recovered during a study of cytomegalovirus exposure and HLA in healthy donors. The CDR3 totals 17 residues. CDR1 is MNHEY, CDR2 SMNVEV, per germline (reference sequence). V lost 5 bases, J lost 0 bases, and 9 bases stayed unmatched. Sequencing used immunoSEQ multiplex PCR; TCRdb keeps in-frame clones, though not all of them. Of approximately 90,000 clones listed, 90% to 95% are singletons. The genes are TRBV27 and TRBJ2-4, with 8 bases lining up with TRBD1. Sequencing used PBMCs. The TCR comes from a woman between 25 and 40 years old in good health and CMV-seropositive. CDR3 coding DNA: TGTGCCAGCAGTACCCGGACAGGGTTTCGAGCCAAAAACATTCAGTACTTC. Encoded protein: CASSTRTGFRAKNIQYF.